A selection of T cell receptor beta chains follows, all from one sample in a study of regulatory T cells in long-lasting Graves disease. TCRdb re-analysed the multiplex PCR reads in MiXCR, keeping a single row per CDR3 protein. The repertoire includes 550,000 to 650,000 distinct CDR3 sequences, roughly 16% of them detected once, and about 12% sits in the top ten. These same records also appear under a second study, on T cells in Graves' hyperthyroidism and ophthalmopathy.

Sample: peripheral blood mononuclear cells (PBMCs), taken at new diagnosis, from a patient treated with antithyroid drugs. Receptor source: a man younger than 35 with Graves disease. The CDR3 runs from the conserved cysteine through the conserved F or W. Each record gives: clone size, CDR3 length, V gene, D gene, J gene, CDR3 protein, CDR3 DNA. The D gene is left open where the match is weak. Size values are once, few and many counts, or a class for expanded clones, and some rows have none.

>-|15|TRBV9|-|TRBJ1-5
CASSADSHSNQPQHF
TGTGCCAGCAGCGCAGACAGTCATAGCAATCAGCCCCAGCATTTT
>many|15|TRBV3-1|TRBD2|TRBJ2-1
CASSGGTSGKNEQFF
TGTGCCAGCAGCGGCGGGACTAGCGGGAAGAATGAGCAGTTCTTC
>many|17|TRBV12-3/TRBV12-4|-|TRBJ1-1
CASSLGVRGRRDTEAFF
TGTGCCAGCAGTTTAGGGGTTAGAGGACGACGGGACACTGAAGCTTTCTTT
>-|14|TRBV20-1|TRBD2|TRBJ2-2
CSASLAVPTGELFF
TGCAGTGCTAGTCTAGCGGTGCCTACCGGGGAGCTGTTTTTT
>-|13|TRBV11-2|TRBD1|TRBJ2-7
CASSASTGNEQYF
TGTGCCAGCAGCGCCTCGACAGGGAACGAGCAGTACTTC
>few|13|TRBV9|-|TRBJ1-2
CASSVEGSHGYTF
TGTGCCAGCAGCGTAGAAGGGTCCCATGGCTACACCTTC
>-|17|TRBV28|TRBD1|TRBJ1-5
CVRAGTGVSWSNQPQHF
TGTGTCAGAGCGGGGACAGGGGTTTCTTGGAGCAATCAGCCCCAGCATTTT
>many|16|TRBV7-3|TRBD2|TRBJ2-3
CASSLREGPKADTQYF
TGTGCCAGCAGCTTAAGGGAGGGCCCTAAAGCAGATACGCAGTATTTT
>-|14|TRBV25-1|TRBD2|TRBJ2-7
CASSALLAGGDRYF
TGTGCCAGCAGTGCACTACTAGCGGGAGGAGACCGGTACTTC
>many|14|TRBV5-1|-|TRBJ1-2
CASSLPWQGDGYTF
TGCGCCAGCAGCTTGCCCTGGCAGGGAGATGGCTACACCTTC
>-|13|TRBV19|TRBD1|TRBJ1-2
CASSFDRGDGYTF
TGTGCCAGTAGTTTCGACAGGGGAGATGGCTACACCTTC
>-|14|TRBV7-9|-|TRBJ2-7
CASSPQTVEDEQYF
TGTGCCAGCAGCCCCCAGACAGTCGAGGACGAGCAGTACTTC
>-|14|TRBV5-1|TRBD2|TRBJ2-1
CASSLTSGGDEQFF
TGCGCCAGCAGCTTAACTAGCGGTGGCGATGAGCAGTTCTTC
>many|16|TRBV7-2|TRBD2|TRBJ2-1
CASSLRTSGRAYEQFF
TGTGCCAGCAGCTTGCGGACTAGCGGGAGGGCCTATGAGCAGTTCTTC
>-|15|TRBV29-1|TRBD2|TRBJ2-1
CRPPSGASSYNEQFF
TGCAGGCCCCCTAGCGGCGCCAGCTCCTACAATGAGCAGTTCTTC
>many|13|TRBV20-1|-|TRBJ2-1
CSVGSRGGDKQFF
TGCAGTGTCGGCAGCCGGGGCGGGGATAAACAGTTCTTC
>many|12|TRBV29-1|-|TRBJ1-2
CSVEGLNYGYTF
TGCAGCGTTGAGGGGCTTAACTATGGCTACACCTTC
>-|13|TRBV7-7|-|TRBJ2-3
CASSRGKWDTQYF
TGTGCTAGCAGCCGGGGAAAGTGGGATACGCAGTATTTT
>many|17|TRBV5-1|-|TRBJ2-1
CASSLAGTGHSYNEQFF
TGCGCCAGCAGCTTGGCCGGGACGGGACACTCCTACAATGAGCAGTTCTTC
>many|12|TRBV2|-|TRBJ2-7
CASSEGRTEQYF
TGTGCCAGCAGTGAGGGACGAACCGAGCAGTACTTC
>-|16|TRBV10-3|-|TRBJ1-5
CAISEGAKSSIRTQHF
TGTGCCATCAGTGAGGGGGCTAAGAGCTCAATCAGGACCCAGCATTTT
>many|13|TRBV10-3|TRBD1|TRBJ1-1
CATRTGEGTEAFF
TGTGCCACCCGGACAGGCGAAGGGACTGAAGCTTTCTTT
>many|17|TRBV5-1|-|TRBJ2-1
CASSLGLRDSGGDEQFF
TGCGCCAGCAGCTTGGGGCTACGGGACTCCGGGGGCGATGAGCAGTTCTTC
>many|15|TRBV30|TRBD1|TRBJ2-1
CAWSFGTGAYNEQFF
TGTGCCTGGAGCTTTGGGACAGGGGCCTACAATGAGCAGTTCTTC
>-|16|TRBV9|TRBD2|TRBJ2-5
CASSVATSGLQETQYF
TGTGCCAGCAGCGTAGCTACTAGCGGTTTACAAGAGACCCAGTACTTC
>many|15|TRBV6-1|TRBD2|TRBJ2-7
CASRTGGLAGYEQYF
TGTGCCAGCAGAACGGGGGGACTAGCGGGCTACGAGCAGTACTTC
>many|13|TRBV7-6|-|TRBJ2-3
CASSLAPTDTQYF
TGTGCCAGCAGCTTGGCCCCCACAGATACGCAGTATTTT
>-|15|TRBV28|-|TRBJ1-4
CASSPGLWGNEKLFF
TGTGCCAGCAGTCCAGGACTTTGGGGGAATGAAAAACTGTTTTTT
>few|13|TRBV20-1|-|TRBJ1-4
CSAWGGAREKLFF
TGCAGTGCCTGGGGGGGGGCGCGCGAAAAACTGTTTTTT
>few|14|TRBV2|-|TRBJ1-2
CASSKASQNYGYTF
TGTGCCAGCAGTAAGGCCAGCCAGAACTATGGCTACACCTTC
>many|15|TRBV6-2/TRBV6-3|-|TRBJ2-1
CASRNHGSSYNEQFF
TGTGCCAGCAGGAACCATGGGAGCTCCTACAATGAGCAGTTCTTC
>few|13|TRBV2|-|TRBJ1-5
CASSAGGLQPQHF
TGTGCCAGCAGTGCTGGGGGCTTACAGCCCCAGCATTTT
>few|14|TRBV12-3/TRBV12-4|-|TRBJ2-7
CASSFPGEAYEQYF
TGTGCCAGCAGTTTCCCCGGAGAAGCCTACGAGCAGTACTTC
>many|16|TRBV20-1|TRBD1|TRBJ2-7
CSARAENRDRGVEQYF
TGCAGTGCTAGAGCCGAAAACCGGGACAGGGGAGTCGAGCAGTACTTC
>-|15|TRBV3-1|-|TRBJ2-7
CASSQRPFGDNEQYF
TGTGCCAGCAGCCAAAGACCCTTTGGGGACAACGAGCAGTACTTC
>few|14|TRBV5-1|-|TRBJ2-5
CASSLGRVEETQYF
TGCGCCAGCAGCTTGGGCAGGGTGGAGGAGACCCAGTACTTC
>-|16|TRBV7-9|TRBD2|TRBJ2-7
CASSGGSGISSYEQYF
TGTGCCAGCAGCGGGGGGAGCGGGATAAGCTCCTACGAGCAGTACTTC
>few|16|TRBV27|TRBD1|TRBJ1-1
CASSFFAGQGVIEAFF
TGTGCCAGCAGTTTCTTTGCGGGACAGGGTGTTATTGAAGCTTTCTTT
>-|17|TRBV30|-|TRBJ2-7
CAWSVSFEGSGLLEQYF
TGTGCCTGGAGTGTAAGTTTCGAAGGCTCCGGGCTACTCGAGCAGTACTTC
>many|15|TRBV6-1|-|TRBJ1-2
CASIRSRGQGYGYTF
TGTGCCAGCATCCGATCGCGCGGGCAGGGCTATGGCTACACCTTC
>-|15|TRBV5-4|-|TRBJ2-3
CASRDPGWGTDTQYF
TGTGCCAGCAGAGACCCGGGATGGGGCACAGATACGCAGTATTTT